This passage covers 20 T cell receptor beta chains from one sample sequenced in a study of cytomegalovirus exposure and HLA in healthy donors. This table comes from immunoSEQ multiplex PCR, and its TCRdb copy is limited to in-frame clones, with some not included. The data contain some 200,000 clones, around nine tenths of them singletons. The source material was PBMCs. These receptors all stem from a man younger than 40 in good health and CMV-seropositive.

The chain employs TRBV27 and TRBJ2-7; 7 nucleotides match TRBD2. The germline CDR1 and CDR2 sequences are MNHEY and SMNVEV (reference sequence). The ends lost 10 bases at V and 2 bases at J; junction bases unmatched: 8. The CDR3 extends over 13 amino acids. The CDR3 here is CAIRGGKPYEQYF. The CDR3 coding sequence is TGTGCCATTCGGGGAGGGAAACCCTACGAGCAGTACTTC.

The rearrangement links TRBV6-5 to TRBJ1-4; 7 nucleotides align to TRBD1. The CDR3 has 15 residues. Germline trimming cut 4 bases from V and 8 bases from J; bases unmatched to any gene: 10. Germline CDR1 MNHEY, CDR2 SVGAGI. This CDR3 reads CASSSPRQGDEKLFF. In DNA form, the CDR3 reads TGTGCCAGCAGTTCCCCCCGACAGGGAGACGAAAAACTGTTTTTT.

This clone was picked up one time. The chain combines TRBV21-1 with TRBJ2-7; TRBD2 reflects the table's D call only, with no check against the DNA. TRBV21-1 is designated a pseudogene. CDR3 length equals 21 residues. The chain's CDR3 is CASSKIELLAGGPQCCYEQYF. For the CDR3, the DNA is TGTGCCAGCAGCAAGATCGAATTACTAGCGGGAGGGCCACAATGCTGCTACGAGCAGTACTTC.

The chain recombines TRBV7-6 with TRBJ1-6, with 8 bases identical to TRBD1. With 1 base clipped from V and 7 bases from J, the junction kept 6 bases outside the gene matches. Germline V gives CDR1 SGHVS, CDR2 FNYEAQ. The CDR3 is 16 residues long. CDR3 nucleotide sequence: TGTGCCAGCAGCTTAGGAGGACAGGGACGAAATTCACCCCTCCACTTT. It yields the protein CASSLGGQGRNSPLHF.

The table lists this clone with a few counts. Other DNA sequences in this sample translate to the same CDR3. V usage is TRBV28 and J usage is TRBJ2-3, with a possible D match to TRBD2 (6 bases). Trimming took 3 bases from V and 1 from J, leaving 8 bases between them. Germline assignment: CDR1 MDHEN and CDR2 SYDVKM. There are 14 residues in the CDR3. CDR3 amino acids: CASSFVAGTDTQYF. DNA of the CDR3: TGTGCCAGCAGTTTTGTAGCGGGCACAGATACGCAGTATTTT.

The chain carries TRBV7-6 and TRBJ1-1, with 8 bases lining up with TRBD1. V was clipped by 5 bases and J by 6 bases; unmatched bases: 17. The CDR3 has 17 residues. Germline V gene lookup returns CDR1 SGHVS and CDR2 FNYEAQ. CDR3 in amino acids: CASSELDRGGWNAEAFF. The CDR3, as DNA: TGTGCCAGCAGCGAACTTGACAGGGGTGGGTGGAATGCTGAAGCTTTCTTT.

The CDR3 loop is CASSLVTSGVYNEQFF. The CDR3 DNA reads as TGTGCCAGCAGCTTGGTGACTAGCGGGGTGTACAATGAGCAGTTCTTC. The genes are TRBV5-6 and TRBJ2-1; 11 nucleotides agree with TRBD2. Trimming took 0 bases from V and 4 from J; bases not matched to a gene: 3. Germline V gene lookup returns CDR1 SGHDT and CDR2 YYEEEE. The length of the CDR3 is 16 residues.

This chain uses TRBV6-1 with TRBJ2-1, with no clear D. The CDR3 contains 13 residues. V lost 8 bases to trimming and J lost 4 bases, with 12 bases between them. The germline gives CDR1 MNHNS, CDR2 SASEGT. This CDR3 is CASFVLPYNEQFF. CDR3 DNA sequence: TGTGCCAGCTTCGTGCTGCCTTACAATGAGCAGTTCTTC.

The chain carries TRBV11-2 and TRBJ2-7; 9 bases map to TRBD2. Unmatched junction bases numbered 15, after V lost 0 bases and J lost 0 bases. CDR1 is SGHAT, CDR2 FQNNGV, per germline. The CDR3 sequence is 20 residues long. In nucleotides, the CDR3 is TGTGCCAGCAGCTTAGACAGGGGTGTTGAGCGGGGGGCACCCTCCTACGAGCAGTACTTC. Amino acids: CASSLDRGVERGAPSYEQYF.

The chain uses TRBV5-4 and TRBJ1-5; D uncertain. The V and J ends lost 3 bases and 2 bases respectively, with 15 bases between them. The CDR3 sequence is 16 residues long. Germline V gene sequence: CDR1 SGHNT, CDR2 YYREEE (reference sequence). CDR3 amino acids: CASSSDPTRGNQPQHF. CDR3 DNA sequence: TGTGCCAGCAGCTCGGACCCCACAAGGGGCAATCAGCCCCAGCATTTT.

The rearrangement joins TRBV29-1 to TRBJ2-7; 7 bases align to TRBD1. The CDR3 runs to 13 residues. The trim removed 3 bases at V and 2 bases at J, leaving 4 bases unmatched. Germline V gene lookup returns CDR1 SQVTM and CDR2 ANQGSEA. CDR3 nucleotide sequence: TGCAGCGTTGACGCAGGGGGTACCTACGAGCAGTACTTC. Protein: CSVDAGGTYEQYF.

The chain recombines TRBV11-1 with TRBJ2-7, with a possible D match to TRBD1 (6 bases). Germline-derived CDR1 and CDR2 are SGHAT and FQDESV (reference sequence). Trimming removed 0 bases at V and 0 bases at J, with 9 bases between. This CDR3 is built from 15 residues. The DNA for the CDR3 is TGTGCCAGCAGCTTAGCGAGGACAGCCTCCTACGAGCAGTACTTC. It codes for CASSLARTASYEQYF.

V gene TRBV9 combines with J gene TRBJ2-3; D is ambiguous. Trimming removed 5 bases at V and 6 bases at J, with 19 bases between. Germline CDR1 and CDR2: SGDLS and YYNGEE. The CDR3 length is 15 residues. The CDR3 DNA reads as TGTGCCAGCAGTACAACAACCCTAGGAAAGGATACGCAGTATTTT. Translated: CASSTTTLGKDTQYF.

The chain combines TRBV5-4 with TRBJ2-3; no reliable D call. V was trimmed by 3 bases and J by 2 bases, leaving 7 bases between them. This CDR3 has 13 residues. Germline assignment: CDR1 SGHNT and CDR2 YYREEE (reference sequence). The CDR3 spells CASSSFDTDTQYF. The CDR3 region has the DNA TGTGCCAGCAGCTCCTTCGACACAGATACGCAGTATTTT.

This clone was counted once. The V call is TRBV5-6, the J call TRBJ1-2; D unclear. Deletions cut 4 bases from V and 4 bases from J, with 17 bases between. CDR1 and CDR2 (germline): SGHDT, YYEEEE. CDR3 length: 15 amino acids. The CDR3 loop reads CASSEESAPTYGYTF. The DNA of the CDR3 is TGTGCCAGCAGCGAAGAGAGCGCCCCAACCTATGGCTACACCTTC.

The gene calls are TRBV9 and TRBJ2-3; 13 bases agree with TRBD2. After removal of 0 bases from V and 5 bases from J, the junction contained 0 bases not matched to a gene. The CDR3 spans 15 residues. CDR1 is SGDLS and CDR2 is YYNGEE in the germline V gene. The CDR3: CASSVGLAGGDTQYF. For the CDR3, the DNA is TGTGCCAGCAGCGTAGGACTAGCGGGGGGAGATACGCAGTATTTT.

The CDR3 sequence is CASSISVPNTGELFF. Written as DNA, the CDR3 is TGTGCCAGCAGTATTAGTGTCCCGAACACCGGGGAGCTGTTTTTT. The chain carries TRBV2 and TRBJ2-2; unclear D gene. The V end lost 5 bases, the J end lost 0 bases, and 10 bases lay between the germline ends. Germline CDR1 and CDR2: SNHLY and FYNNEI. CDR3 length: 15 residues.

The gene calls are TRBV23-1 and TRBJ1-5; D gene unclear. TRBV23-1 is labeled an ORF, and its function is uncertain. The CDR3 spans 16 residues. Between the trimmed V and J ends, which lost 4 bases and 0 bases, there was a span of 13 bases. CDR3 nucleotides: TGCGCCAGCAGTCCATCGACACAGTATAGCAATCAGCCCCAGCATTTT. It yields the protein CASSPSTQYSNQPQHF.

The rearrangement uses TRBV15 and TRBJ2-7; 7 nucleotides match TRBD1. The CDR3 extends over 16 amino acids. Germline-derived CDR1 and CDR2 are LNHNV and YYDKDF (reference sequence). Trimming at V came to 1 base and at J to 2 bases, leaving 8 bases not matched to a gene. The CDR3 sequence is CATSRGGTEPTYEQYF. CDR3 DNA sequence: TGTGCCACCAGCAGAGGGGGGACAGAGCCAACCTACGAGCAGTACTTC.

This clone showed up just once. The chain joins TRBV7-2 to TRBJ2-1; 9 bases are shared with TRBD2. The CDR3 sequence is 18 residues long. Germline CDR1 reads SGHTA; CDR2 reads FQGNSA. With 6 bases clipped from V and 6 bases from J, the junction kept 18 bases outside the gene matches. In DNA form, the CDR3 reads TGTGCCAGCAGAACTCTCGTGCTTAGCGGGACTAGCCGCAATGAGCAGTTCTTC. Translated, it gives CASRTLVLSGTSRNEQFF.